This record looks at one T cell receptor beta chain sequence and its context. Its specificity is not known. This specimen comes from a study of cytomegalovirus exposure and HLA in healthy donors. Findings and caveats of the study: Earlier findings revealed that most TCR beta V segments proved productive either about 87% or about 30% of the time.

Primers included in the PCR were 60 Vbeta and 13 Jbeta primers. Method: immunoSEQ multiplex PCR; TCRdb's copy keeps in-frame clones and lacks some. This sample yields some 110,000 clones, of which roughly 71% are seen a single time; less than 3% belongs to the top ten. V was pared by 4 bases and J by 2 bases, with 6 bases of the junction left unmatched. CDR1 and CDR2 (germline): KGHSH, LQKENI. The CDR3 extends over 16 amino acids. The V call is TRBV18, the J call TRBJ2-2; TRBD1 matches 8 bases. The clonotype originates from a male donor in good health and CMV-seropositive. The specimen was PBMCs. CDR3 coding DNA: TGTGCCAGCTCACGGATGACAGGGGTCAACACCGGGGAGCTGTTTTTT. As protein: CASSRMTGVNTGELFF.